The 32 T cell receptor beta chains below come from one sample, sequenced in a study. MiXCR was run by TCRdb on the 5' RACE reads, yielding one entry per CDR3 protein. The sample contains about 40,000 distinct CDR3 sequences, 15% to 20% of which appear only once. Material for sequencing was naive CD4+ T cells sorted from a lymph node. Subset meaning: naive CD4+ T cells, CD4+CD45RA+CD25-. These receptors originate from a female donor with breast cancer.

There are a few counts of this clonotype. The chain couples TRBV5-1 to TRBJ2-1, with TRBD2 as a possible D gene (7 bases). CDR3 length: 14 residues. Germline CDR1 reads SGHRS; CDR2 reads YFSETQ. Trimming stripped 4 bases from V and 2 bases from J, with 10 bases between. The CDR3 DNA is TGCGCCAGCAGCGGCGGGGGCCCCTACAATGAGCAGTTCTTC. It encodes CASSGGGPYNEQFF.

V and J are TRBV7-2 and TRBJ1-4; TRBD1 matches at 8 bases. V lost 3 bases to trimming and J lost 5 bases; unmatched junction nucleotides: 5. Germline loops: CDR1 SGHTA, CDR2 FQGNSA. The CDR3 has 15 amino acids. CDR3 nucleotide sequence: TGTGCCAGCAGCTTCTCCACAGGGGGAAATGAAAAACTGTTTTTT. Amino acid sequence: CASSFSTGGNEKLFF.

This clonotype was recorded at least ten times. The chain is built from TRBV29-1 and TRBJ1-6; 9 bases are shared with TRBD1. V dropped 6 bases and J dropped 5; count of bases not matched to a gene: 2. The CDR3 runs to 13 residues. Germline loops: CDR1 SQVTM, CDR2 ANQGSEA. The CDR3 sequence: CSVGQGNNSPLHF. The CDR3 nucleotides are TGCAGCGTAGGACAGGGGAATAATTCACCCCTCCACTTT.

The V gene is TRBV5-1, the J gene TRBJ2-3; 10 bases line up with TRBD2. The CDR3 spans 17 residues. The junction had 9 bases not matched to a gene; V was cut back by 4 bases and J by 1 base. Germline assignment: CDR1 SGHRS and CDR2 YFSETQ. For the CDR3, the DNA is TGCGCCAGCAGCCCACCCGCCGGGACTAGCGGCACAGATACGCAGTATTTT. It yields the protein CASSPPAGTSGTDTQYF. The variable domain in full, with the rest retrieved from reference TRBV5-1 and TRBJ2-3, is KAGVTQTPRYLIKTRGQQVTLSCSPISGHRSVSWYQQTPGQGLQFLFEYFSETQRNKGNFPGRFSGRQFSNSRSEMNVSTLELGDSALYLCASSPPAGTSGTDTQYFGPGTRLTVL.

The chain is built from TRBV4-2 and TRBJ2-3, with a possible D match to TRBD2 (5 bases). The CDR3 loop spans 16 amino acids. The germline gives CDR1 LGHNA, CDR2 YNFKEQ. V lost 1 base and J lost 5, with 16 bases in between. The DNA of the CDR3 is TGTGCCAGCAGCCAAGGTTTGCTAACCGGGGAAGATACGCAGTATTTT. Translating gives CASSQGLLTGEDTQYF.

This clonotype was recorded a few times. V is TRBV3-1 and J is TRBJ2-1, with D unresolved. Germline V lookup: CDR1 LGHDT, CDR2 YNNKEL (reference sequence). V shed 2 bases and J shed 10 bases, with 9 bases lying between them. The CDR3 covers 12 residues. The DNA of the CDR3 is TGTGCCAGCAGCCAAAGCCTAGGGGAGCAGTTCTTC. Residues: CASSQSLGEQFF.

The gene calls are TRBV7-3 and TRBJ2-1, with D possibly being TRBD1 or TRBD2 (5 bases each). The CDR3 is 14 residues long. Trimming stripped 0 bases from V and 5 bases from J, with 8 bases between. Germline CDR1 is SGHTA and CDR2 is FQGTGA. CDR3 coding DNA: TGTGCCAGCAGCTTAACCGGGACCCACAATGAGCAGTTCTTC. It specifies CASSLTGTHNEQFF.

The CDR3 DNA sequence: TGTGCCAGCAGAACTAGCCCTTCACACAATGAGCAGTTCTTC. Protein sequence: CASRTSPSHNEQFF. The J gene is TRBJ2-1, the V gene TRBV28, with D possibly TRBD2 on 6 matching bases. The CDR3 covers 14 residues. Germline-derived CDR1 and CDR2 are MDHEN and SYDVKM. The V gene lost 6 bases and the J gene lost 5 bases, with 14 bases spanning the gap.

This chain links TRBV28 with TRBJ1-1, with D maybe TRBD1 (5 bases). Germline assignment: CDR1 MDHEN and CDR2 SYDVKM. CDR3 length: 16 residues. Trimming took 7 bases from V and 1 from J, leaving 19 bases between them. The CDR3 protein is CASTEIPGTANTEAFF. CDR3 DNA sequence: TGTGCCAGCACTGAAATCCCCGGGACCGCGAACACTGAAGCTTTCTTT.

The chain is built from TRBV13 and TRBJ2-7, with TRBD1 matching over 9 bases. J was trimmed by 2 bases and V by 2 bases; bases with no gene match: 4. Germline-derived CDR1 and CDR2 are PRHDT and FYEKMQ (reference sequence). The CDR3 has 15 amino acids. For the CDR3, the DNA is TGTGCCAGCAGCTTAAGACAGGGGGGGGCCTACGAGCAGTACTTC. Amino acids: CASSLRQGGAYEQYF. The full variable domain, rest sourced from reference TRBV13 and TRBJ2-7, is AAGVIQSPRHLIKEKRETATLKCYPIPRHDTVYWYQQGPGQDPQFLISFYEKMQSDKGSIPDRFSAQQFSDYHSELNMSSLELGDSALYFCASSLRQGGAYEQYFGPGTRLTVT.

The V call is TRBV7-6, the J call TRBJ2-2; the match to TRBD1 covers 8 bases. The CDR3 has 15 residues. The V segment lost 1 base and the J segment 9 bases; nucleotides outside the gene matches: 7. CDR1 SGHVS and CDR2 FNYEAQ come from the germline V gene. The CDR3 region has the DNA TGTGCCAGCAGCTTAGGGGGTCAGGGGGCCCGGGAGCTGTTTTTT. This translates into CASSLGGQGARELFF.

This clonotype was detected ten times or more. This sequence joins TRBV6-1 and TRBJ2-3; the match to TRBD2 covers 13 bases. This CDR3 spans 17 amino acids. The germline V gene has CDR1 MNHNS and CDR2 SASEGT. V gave up 7 bases and J gave up 1 base; unmatched junction bases: 8. The CDR3 bases are TGTGCCAGCACCCTACTCGGACTAGCGGGGGGCACAGATACGCAGTATTTT. It is translated as CASTLLGLAGGTDTQYF.

The chain carries TRBV5-1 and TRBJ2-1, with 12 bases identical to TRBD2. J was trimmed by 4 bases and V by 4 bases; bases with no gene match: 3. The CDR3 is 15 amino acids. Germline CDR1 reads SGHRS; CDR2 reads YFSETQ. The CDR3 region has the DNA TGCGCCAGCAGCGTGACTAGCGGGAGTTACAATGAGCAGTTCTTC. Translation: CASSVTSGSYNEQFF.

The chain has TRBV5-1 and TRBJ2-1; D possibly uses TRBD1 or TRBD2 (5 bases each). The V end lost 0 bases, the J end lost 7 bases, and 20 bases lay between the germline ends. The CDR3 contains 17 residues. Germline V gene sequence: CDR1 SGHRS, CDR2 YFSETQ. The CDR3 sequence: CASSLEVLAGGGNEQFF. In DNA, the CDR3 is TGCGCCAGCAGCTTGGAAGTTCTAGCTGGTGGGGGAAATGAGCAGTTCTTC.

This clonotype has a handful of counts. Given the absence of the conserved phenylalanine or tryptophan at the CDR3 end, a read error is likely. This chain connects TRBV5-1 to TRBJ2-1, with no clear D. The CDR3 extends over 15 amino acids. V lost 2 bases to trimming and J lost 0 bases, with 9 bases between them. Germline lookup yields CDR1 SGHRS and CDR2 YFSETQ. DNA for the CDR3: TGCGCCAGCAGCTTAAGGGCGGCCTCCTACAATGAGCAGTTCCTC. It yields the protein CASSLRAASYNEQFL.

This clonotype was seen only a few times. The chain uses TRBV7-9 and TRBJ1-1; no clear D gene. This CDR3 contains 12 residues. The V gene's germline CDR1 is SEHNR and CDR2 FQNEAQ (reference sequence). V shed 1 base and J shed 10 bases, with 10 bases lying between them. Here the CDR3 reads CASSLVGEGAFF. CDR3 DNA sequence: TGTGCCAGCAGCTTAGTTGGGGAGGGAGCTTTCTTT.

V and J are TRBV9 and TRBJ2-3, with D unclear. Germline V lookup: CDR1 SGDLS, CDR2 YYNGEE. This CDR3 region has 14 residues. The V gene lost 4 bases and the J gene lost 0 bases, with 9 bases spanning the gap. The CDR3 spells CASSPSGSTDTQYF. The CDR3, as DNA: TGTGCCAGCAGCCCTTCAGGTAGCACAGATACGCAGTATTTT.

This clonotype is large (0.1 to 1%) by share. J is TRBJ2-1 and V is TRBV5-5; 14 nucleotides match TRBD2. Looked up from germline, CDR1 is SGHKS and CDR2 is YYEKEE (reference sequence). V lost 4 bases and J lost 7; bases outside the gene matches: 10. The CDR3 is 17 amino acids. The CDR3 bases are TGTGCCAGCAGCGCCACCGGGACTAGCGGGAGTGGGAATGAGCAGTTCTTC. Its translation is CASSATGTSGSGNEQFF.

In its sample, this clonotype was seen a few times. V gene TRBV6-5 combines with J gene TRBJ2-6, with D perhaps matching TRBD1 or TRBD2 (6 bases each). Germline V lookup: CDR1 MNHEY, CDR2 SVGAGI. The CDR3 is 16 amino acids. V was shortened by 0 bases and J by 3 bases, with 9 bases between the two germline ends. The CDR3 nucleotides read TGTGCCAGCAGTTACTCCGGGGGCTTTGGGGCCAACGTCCTGACTTTC. It translates to CASSYSGGFGANVLTF.

Within the sample, this clonotype is medium-sized. The chain is built from TRBV4-1 and TRBJ1-2; D unresolved. The CDR3 length is 16 residues. Germline V lookup: CDR1 MGHRA, CDR2 YSYEKL. Between the trimmed V and J ends, which lost 1 base and 6 bases, there was a span of 18 bases. CDR3 sequence reads: CASSQVNLVSYDGYTF. DNA for the CDR3: TGCGCCAGCAGCCAAGTCAATCTAGTCAGTTATGATGGCTACACCTTC.

The gene calls are TRBV9 and TRBJ1-1, with 11 bases that match TRBD1. In germline, CDR1 is SGDLS, CDR2 YYNGEE. The CDR3 extends over 16 amino acids. J was trimmed by 3 bases and V by 3 bases; bases with no gene match: 7. In nucleotides, the CDR3 is TGTGCCAGCAGCGCCCGGGACAGGGGGGTTGACACTGAAGCTTTCTTT. Protein product: CASSARDRGVDTEAFF.

Only one count was recorded for this clonotype. This chain connects TRBV18 to TRBJ2-7, with 9 positions matching TRBD1. The CDR3 runs to 16 residues. CDR1 and CDR2 from the germline V gene are KGHSH and LQKENI. The junction had 6 bases not matched to a gene; V was cut back by 2 bases and J by 1 base. The CDR3 here is CASSPLGTGRSYEQYF. DNA for the CDR3: TGTGCCAGCTCACCATTGGGGACAGGGAGGTCCTACGAGCAGTACTTC.

Sample share makes this clonotype medium-sized (0.01 to 0.1%). The chain joins TRBV20-1 to TRBJ1-2; weak D call: TRBD1 (5 bases). The CDR3 has 14 amino acids. Germline V CDR1 and CDR2: DFQATT, SNEGSKA (reference sequence). Trimming pared 6 bases from V and 0 bases from J, leaving 14 bases between. The CDR3 loop reads CSASDRTTNYGYTF. CDR3 coding DNA: TGCAGTGCCTCCGACAGAACGACTAACTATGGCTACACCTTC.

This clonotype has ten or more counts. J is TRBJ1-1 and V is TRBV15; 8 bases fit TRBD1. J lost 10 bases, V lost 0 bases, and 4 bases had no gene match. CDR3 length: 13 residues. CDR1 is LNHNV, CDR2 YYDKDF, per germline (reference sequence). The CDR3 loop is CATSRDDRGSAFF. The CDR3 bases are TGTGCCACCAGCAGAGATGACAGGGGATCAGCTTTCTTT. The whole variable domain, filled in from reference TRBV15 and TRBJ1-1, reads DAMVIQNPRYQVTQFGKPVTLSCSQTLNHNVMYWYQQKSSQAPKLLFHYYDKDFNNEADTPDNFQSRRPNTSFCFLDIRSPGLGDTAMYLCATSRDDRGSAFFGQGTRLTVV.

This clonotype was seen repeatedly, ten times or more. The chain has TRBV5-1 and TRBJ2-5; D might be TRBD1 (5 bases). Between the trimmed V and J ends, which lost 4 bases and 5 bases, there was a span of 15 bases. The germline CDR1 and CDR2 sequences are SGHRS and YFSETQ. The CDR3 has 14 amino acids. The CDR3 sequence is CASSDPQGGETQYF. The CDR3 nucleotides read TGCGCCAGCAGCGATCCTCAGGGTGGGGAGACCCAGTACTTC.

This clonotype has only a few counts. The chain joins TRBV12-3 or TRBV12-4 to TRBJ2-1; D is perhaps TRBD2 (6 bases). V lost 6 bases to trimming and J lost 0 bases, with 18 bases between them. This CDR3 comprises 17 residues. DNA of the CDR3: TGTGCCAGCAGCCAAACTAGCTTCCAGGACTCCTACAATGAGCAGTTCTTC. It yields the protein CASSQTSFQDSYNEQFF.

As regards this clonotype: The junction does not match germline at one end; this may be a read error. The rearrangement links TRBV5-1 to TRBJ1-1; D unclear. Germline V CDR1 and CDR2: SGHRS, YFSETQ. The CDR3 totals 11 residues. The chain's CDR3 is CTSKQNTEAFF. The CDR3 nucleotides read TGCACCAGCAAACAGAACACTGAAGCTTTCTTT. Supplemented by reference TRBV5-1 and TRBJ1-1, the full variable domain reads KAGVTQTPRYLIKTRGQQVTLSCSPISGHRSVSWYQQTPGQGLQFLFEYFSETQRNKGNFPGRFSGRQFSNSRSEMNVSTLELGDSALYLCTSKQNTEAFFGQGTRLTVV.

This chain connects TRBV11-2 to TRBJ2-2; no clear D gene. The germline CDR1 and CDR2 sequences are SGHAT and FQNNGV. V gave up 4 bases and J gave up 5 bases, with 20 bases separating them. CDR3 length: 17 amino acids. In nucleotides, the CDR3 is TGTGCCAGCAGCTCGCCCCCCCCCGTGGTCAGAACCGGGGAGCTGTTTTTT. Translation gives CASSSPPPVVRTGELFF.

This clonotype showed up just a few times. The chain has TRBV5-1 and TRBJ2-5; TRBD1 might be the D (6 bases). V shed 2 bases and J shed 5 bases, with 13 bases lying between them. Germline values: CDR1 SGHRS, CDR2 YFSETQ. The CDR3 has 14 amino acids. The CDR3 region is CASSFRGGSETQYF. The CDR3 coding sequence is TGCGCCAGCAGCTTTAGAGGGGGTTCCGAGACCCAGTACTTC.

This clonotype ranks as medium-sized. The rearrangement uses TRBV5-1 and TRBJ2-5; unclear D gene. V lost 0 bases to trimming and J lost 2 bases, with 11 bases between them. Germline lookup yields CDR1 SGHRS and CDR2 YFSETQ. The CDR3 loop spans 15 amino acids. CDR3 DNA: TGCGCCAGCAGCTTGGGTGCGACAAGTCAAGAGACCCAGTACTTC. Translation: CASSLGATSQETQYF.

The table lists this clonotype with a few counts. V gene TRBV10-3 combines with J gene TRBJ2-3; D not resolved. V lost 2 bases and J 2 bases, leaving 2 bases between the germline ends. Germline CDR1 reads ENHRY; CDR2 reads SYGVKD. The CDR3 has 12 amino acids. The CDR3 sequence: CAISEPTDTQYF. The CDR3 DNA is TGTGCCATCAGTGAGCCCACAGATACGCAGTATTTT.

The sample holds one count of this clonotype. This chain uses TRBV12-3 or TRBV12-4 with TRBJ1-5; TRBD1 matches at 9 bases. This CDR3 comprises 15 residues. V shed 5 bases and J 5 bases; nucleotides not matched to a gene: 7. Written as DNA, the CDR3 is TGTGCCAGCAGTAATCCGGGACAGGGAGATCAGCCCCAGCATTTT. It translates to CASSNPGQGDQPQHF.